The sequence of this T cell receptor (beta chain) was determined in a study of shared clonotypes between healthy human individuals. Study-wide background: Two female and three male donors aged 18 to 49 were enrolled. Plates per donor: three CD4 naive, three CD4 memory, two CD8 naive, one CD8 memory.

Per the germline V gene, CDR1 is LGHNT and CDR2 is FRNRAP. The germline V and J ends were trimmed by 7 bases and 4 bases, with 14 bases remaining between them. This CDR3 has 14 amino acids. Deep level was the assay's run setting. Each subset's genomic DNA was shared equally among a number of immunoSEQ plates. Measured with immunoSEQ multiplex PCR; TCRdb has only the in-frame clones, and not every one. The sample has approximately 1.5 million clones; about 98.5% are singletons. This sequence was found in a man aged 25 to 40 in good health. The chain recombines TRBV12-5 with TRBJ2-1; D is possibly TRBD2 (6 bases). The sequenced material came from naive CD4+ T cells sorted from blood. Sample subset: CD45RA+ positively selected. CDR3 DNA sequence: TGTGCTAGTGCCCCGAGCGGGTCATACAATGAGCAGTTCTTC. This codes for CASAPSGSYNEQFF.